This record concerns one TCR beta chain sequence. The data were obtained in a study of CD8 T cells in Susac syndrome. Reverse transcription of about 0.5 to 1 ug RNA used random hexamers. An immunoSEQ multiplex PCR generated amplified TCR beta CDR3 products spanning 54 Vbeta and 13 Jbeta. TCRdb passed the immunoSEQ multiplex PCR reads through MiXCR, listing each CDR3 protein once. This sample has about 180,000 distinct CDR3 sequences, with about 96% found just once. Sequencing targeted TCR beta in blood CD8+ and CD4+ T cells. Recently defined diagnostic criteria classed the Susac syndrome patients as definite or probable. Trimming removed 4 bases from V and 6 bases from J, with 13 bases in between. This CDR3 has 13 amino acids. Germline lookup yields CDR1 LGHNA and CDR2 YNFKEQ.

Sequenced: CD4+ T cells from PBMCs. This clonotype originated in a human donor with Susac syndrome. The chain carries TRBV4-2 and TRBJ2-7; possibly TRBD1 or TRBD2 for D (5 bases each). CDR3 sequence (DNA): TGTGCCAGCAGCCTGCAGTGGGACGTCGAGCAGTACTTC. It specifies CASSLQWDVEQYF.